This TCR beta chain was sequenced for a study of shared clonotypes between healthy human individuals (dated by TCRdb to 2018 to 2021). A note on the overall study: The cohort comprised two women and a few men aged 18 to 49 years. For each donor, CD4 naive and CD4 memory were each run on three plates, CD8 naive on two plates, and CD8 memory on one plate. Blood TCR repertoires of 5 or 6 healthy adults were deeply sequenced to estimate repertoire size and the extent of clonotype sharing between individuals. Libraries were prepared and TCR repertoires were sequenced by different laboratories using diverse techniques, in order to increase sequencing depth and limit assay-specific biases. Between about 0.85 and 10 billion PBMCs per donor were obtained by leukapheresis. Results and caveats for the whole study, not just this receptor: Sampling was restricted to blood, and TCR repertoires in tissue are likely to differ from TCR repertoires in blood. Pairwise subsampling indicated that sequencing depth was expected to affect the degree of clonotype sharing among donors. Estimated clonotype richness was generally larger for naive than for memory subsets. Higher generation probabilities were observed for clonotypes shared by all four sorted-subset donors than for non-shared clonotypes. Even with the large sequencing depth, rarefaction of the sorted-subset datasets indicated that sequencing was incomplete. Sharing across a few donors was observed for approximately 5% of naive CD4, 3% to 4% of naive CD8, 2% to 2.5% of memory CD4, and roughly 0.4% of memory CD8 clonotypes. The small number of donors limited the genetic and exposure-history diversity represented.

Regarding this clone: What antigen it recognizes has not been identified. No base qualities exist here, and no much larger clone lies one base off it.

V loses 5 bases at its end and J loses 2 bases; junction bases beyond the gene matches: 3. From the germline V gene (reference sequence), CDR1 is GTSNPN and CDR2 is SVGIG. The CDR3 sequence holds 14 residues, the cysteine and phenylalanine included. Just CDR3 DNA is preserved here, 42 bases in frame from base 1. Using the deep immunoSEQ assay, TCR CDR3 regions were amplified from genomic DNA by multiplex PCR. For each cell subset, the extracted genomic DNA was distributed evenly across all wells of several immunoSEQ 96-well plates, and each plate served as one replicate. For sorted subsets, each replicate PCR was loaded with roughly 0.2 ug genomic DNA, equivalent to 30,000 to 35,000 T cell genomes. Purified libraries were measured with a Qubit 3.0 fluorometer, size-checked on a Bioanalyzer 2100, and measured again with the KAPA Library Quantification kit. Each immunoSEQ 96-well plate was sequenced on its own single-read 150-cycle Illumina NextSeq 550 flow cell. On the study's bioinformatics: The immunoSEQ output contained only junctional sequences without quality scores, so filtering could not match that applied to full-length reads. Sequences were annotated with PyIR, a Python wrapper for IgBLAST v1.9, using IMGT germline references to assign V/J genes and CDR3. Reads were filtered out if the reads had weak V/J assignments (E-value above 1e-6), no CDR3, stop codons, out-of-frame junctions, or ambiguous translated residues. V3J clonotypes were defined as sequences sharing an identical inferred V gene, J gene, and CDR3 amino acid sequence. The percentage overlap between two repertoires was calculated by dividing the number of shared unique clonotypes by the size of the smaller repertoire. Richness of each repertoire was evaluated using RTK rarefaction, the Chao1 estimator, and Recon v2.1 estimates of unobserved clonotypes. OLGA was used to compute generation probabilities for all TCRbeta clonotypes that the gDNA method yielded from four donors. TCRdb obtained this table from immuneACCESS and retained in-frame rearrangements with V and J assigned. These tables miss some clones; where compared with another copy, unresolved V genes account for less than half of the shortfall, and the remainder is unexplained. V and J calls and clone size follow that table, whereas D and trimming were derived from the DNA. For this sample the table gives 800,000 to 1,200,000 clones, of which around three quarters were detected only once. The ten largest make up around 0.47% of the sample.

The donors were healthy, HIV-negative adults who had no recently reported acute infections or vaccinations. Every donor was a Caucasian adult living in Nashville, Tennessee, USA. CD4+ T cells were enriched through magnetic negative selection, after which naive cells were positively selected on CD45RA and the remaining negative fraction served as the memory subset. Blood was obtained by leukapheresis, after which PBMCs were separated by Ficoll-Histopaque density gradient centrifugation and cryopreserved in liquid nitrogen vapor phase. Analytical flow cytometry was used to check the purity and quantity of each magnetically sorted T cell population. Each sorted fraction had its genomic DNA isolated and then quantified by UV absorbance on a Nanodrop 2000c.

The sample comprised memory CD4+ T cells from PBMCs. The sample's cell subset or site label, decoded: CD45RA-negative fraction. The receptor chain draws on TRBV30 and TRBJ2-1; 10 nucleotides in the junction match TRBD1. The sequence derives from a man in his late teens or twenties in good health. Some clones in this sample may be carry-over from other donors' samples. The DNA reads TGTGCCTGGGGGGACAGGGGACCCTACAATGAGCAGTTCTTC. This translates into CAWGDRGPYNEQFF.